The following is a T cell receptor beta chain sequence with its context. What it binds is unknown. Germline V gene sequence: CDR1 SGHRS, CDR2 YFSETQ. The CDR3 consists of 15 residues. V was pared by 4 bases and J by 5 bases, with 7 bases of the junction left unmatched. This sample is drawn from a study of PD-1 blockade in mismatch repair-deficient tumors. General study points: After pembrolizumab, tumor-resident clones rose rapidly, then generally contracted before radiologic responses.

Generated by immunoSEQ multiplex PCR, the TCRdb table keeps only in-frame clones and is missing some. Among fewer than 45,000 clones listed, roughly 81% were seen once. TCRs were sequenced from a few patients responding to pembrolizumab. The sequenced sample was peripheral blood, obtained approximately 80 weeks after starting pembrolizumab. This sequence joins TRBV5-1 and TRBJ1-4; TRBD1 aligns across 8 bases. The sequence was obtained from an adult with mismatch repair-deficient cancer. The DNA for the CDR3 is TGCGCCAGCAGCAGACAGGGGTCGGAGAATGAAAAACTGTTTTTT. It encodes CASSRQGSENEKLFF.